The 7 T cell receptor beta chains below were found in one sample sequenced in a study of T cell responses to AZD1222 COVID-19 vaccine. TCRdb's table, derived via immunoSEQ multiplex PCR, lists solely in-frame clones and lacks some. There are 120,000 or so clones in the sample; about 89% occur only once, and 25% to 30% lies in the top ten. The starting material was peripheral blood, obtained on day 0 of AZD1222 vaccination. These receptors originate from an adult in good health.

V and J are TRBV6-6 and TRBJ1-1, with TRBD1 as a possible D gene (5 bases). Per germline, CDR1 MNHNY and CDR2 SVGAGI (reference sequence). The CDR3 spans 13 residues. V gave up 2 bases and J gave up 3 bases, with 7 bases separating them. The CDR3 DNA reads TGTGCCAGCAGTTACACGGGGGACACTGAAGCTTTCTTT. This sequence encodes CASSYTGDTEAFF.

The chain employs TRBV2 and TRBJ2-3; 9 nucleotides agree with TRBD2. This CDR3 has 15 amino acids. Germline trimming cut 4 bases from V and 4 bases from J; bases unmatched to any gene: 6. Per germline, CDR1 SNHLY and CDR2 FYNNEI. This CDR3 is CASSVAGADPDTQYF. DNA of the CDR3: TGTGCCAGCAGTGTAGCGGGGGCCGACCCAGATACGCAGTATTTT.

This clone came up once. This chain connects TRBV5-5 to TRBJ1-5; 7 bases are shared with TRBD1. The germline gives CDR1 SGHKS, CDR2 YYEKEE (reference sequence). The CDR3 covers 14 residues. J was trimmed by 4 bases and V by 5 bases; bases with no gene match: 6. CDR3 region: CASSLGQENQPQHF. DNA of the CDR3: TGTGCCAGCAGTTTAGGACAGGAGAATCAGCCCCAGCATTTT.

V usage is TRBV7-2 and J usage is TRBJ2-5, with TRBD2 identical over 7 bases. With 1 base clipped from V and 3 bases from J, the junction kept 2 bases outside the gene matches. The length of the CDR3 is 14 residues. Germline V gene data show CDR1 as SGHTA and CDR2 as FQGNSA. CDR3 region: CASSLVGGKETQYF. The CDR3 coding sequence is TGTGCCAGCAGCTTAGTGGGGGGGAAAGAGACCCAGTACTTC.

The DNA for the CDR3 is TGTGCCAGCAGCGGGGGTCTAGCGATAATAGGGTCCGAGCAGTACTTC. It encodes CASSGGLAIIGSEQYF. V is TRBV5-4 and J is TRBJ2-7; the D gene is possibly TRBD2 (6 bases). The germline CDR1 and CDR2 sequences are SGHNT and YYREEE (reference sequence). This CDR3 region has 16 residues. V gave up 4 bases and J gave up 6 bases, with 23 bases separating them.

The CDR3 bases are TGTGCCAGCAGCCCACCGATGGGCGGGGAGCTGTTTTTT. Translation: CASSPPMGGELFF. The V gene is TRBV14, the J gene TRBJ2-2; the D is unclear. The CDR3 has 13 residues. V was shortened by 4 bases and J by 7 bases, with 10 bases between the two germline ends. Germline V gene sequence: CDR1 SGHDN, CDR2 FVKESK.

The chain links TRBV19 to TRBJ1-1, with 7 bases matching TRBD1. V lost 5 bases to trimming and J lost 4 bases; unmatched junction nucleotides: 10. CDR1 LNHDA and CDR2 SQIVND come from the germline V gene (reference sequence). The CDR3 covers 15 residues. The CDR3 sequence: CASSPIDRVGTEAFF. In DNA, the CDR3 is TGTGCCAGTAGTCCGATCGACAGGGTCGGCACTGAAGCTTTCTTT.